The clone carrying this T cell receptor beta chain was picked up a small number of times. The junction had 11 bases not matched to a gene; V was cut back by 0 bases and J by 10 bases. CDR1 and CDR2 (germline): LGHDT, YNNKEL (reference sequence). The CDR3 consists of 16 residues. Unique molecular identifiers were incorporated into the prepared TCRbeta library. Via MiXCR, TCRdb re-called the PCR reads, giving one row per CDR3 protein. The table has about 540,000 distinct CDR3 sequences, approximately 20% seen once; the top ten hold approximately 3%. The data are from a study of T-cell reconstitution after alpha-beta-depleted transplantation in children.

This clonotype was sampled from a human donor who donated a stem cell graft to a child with acute lymphoblastic leukemia. The rearrangement joins TRBV3-1 to TRBJ2-1; 8 bases are a match to TRBD2. Sequencing was performed on PBMCs from the stem cell graft donor, taken from the stem cell graft. CDR3 protein: CASSQDVIAGSLEQFF. CDR3 DNA: TGTGCCAGCAGCCAAGATGTAATAGCGGGGTCTTTGGAGCAGTTCTTC.